The 18 T cell receptor beta chains listed next were all sequenced from one sample in a study of blood T cells in healthy people across ages. Through a sample-barcoded 5' primer and a J-beta primer mix, a second PCR was run for about 6 to 12 cycles. TCRdb fed the 5' RACE reads into MiXCR, producing one record per CDR3 protein. The sample yields more than 500,000 distinct CDR3 sequences, 25% to 35% seen once. The same data also contributed to another study, on T cells of mothers and their children.

The source material was blood. These receptors were taken from a boy younger than 10 in good health.

This clonotype occurred a few times. The chain employs TRBV12-3 or TRBV12-4 and TRBJ2-5; 11 nucleotides agree with TRBD2. Trimming took 1 base from V and 11 from J; bases not matched to a gene: 0. The CDR3 has 12 residues. CDR3 loop: CASSLGLAGQYF. The CDR3 DNA reads as TGTGCCAGCAGTTTAGGACTAGCGGGGCAGTACTTC.

The V call is TRBV6-2 or TRBV6-3, the J call TRBJ2-5, with TRBD2 matching over 7 bases. The germline V gene has CDR1 MNHEY and CDR2 SVGEGT. Germline trimming cut 5 bases from V and 4 bases from J; bases unmatched to any gene: 16. This CDR3 is built from 17 residues. CDR3 DNA sequence: TGTGCCAGCAGTCGAGGACTAGGGGAAATCGTCGGAGAGACCCAGTACTTC. It specifies CASSRGLGEIVGETQYF.

This clonotype was found a few times. The chain uses TRBV5-1 and TRBJ2-7; weak D call: TRBD2 (6 bases). The CDR3 loop spans 13 amino acids. Trimming shortened V by 5 bases and J by 5 bases, and 14 bases separated the two germline ends. CDR1 is SGHRS and CDR2 is YFSETQ in the germline V gene. In DNA, the CDR3 is TGCGCCAGCAGACTGACTAGTTCGCACGAGCAGTACTTC. It encodes CASRLTSSHEQYF.

This rearrangement joins TRBV20-1 to TRBJ2-5; no clear D. Per the germline V gene, CDR1 is DFQATT and CDR2 is SNEGSKA (reference sequence). The CDR3 covers 15 residues. V was clipped by 1 base and J by 4 bases, with 16 bases between them. CDR3 amino acids: CSARAINTDLETQYF. In nucleotides, the CDR3 is TGCAGTGCTAGAGCGATCAACACCGATTTAGAGACCCAGTACTTC.

The chain has TRBV6-1 and TRBJ1-1, with D perhaps matching TRBD1 (5 bases). The CDR3 extends over 14 amino acids. Trimming removed 2 bases at V and 4 bases at J, with 11 bases between. In germline, CDR1 is MNHNS, CDR2 SASEGT. The CDR3: CASSELRGPTEAFF. The CDR3 region has the DNA TGTGCCAGCAGTGAACTACGGGGCCCCACTGAAGCTTTCTTT.

This clonotype was detected only a few times. V is TRBV20-1 and J is TRBJ2-5; TRBD1 agrees at 11 bases. V dropped 3 bases and J dropped 5; count of bases not matched to a gene: 8. This CDR3 has 15 amino acids. In germline, CDR1 is DFQATT, CDR2 SNEGSKA (reference sequence). This CDR3 reads CSARVPGQGVETQYF. The DNA of the CDR3 is TGCAGTGCTAGGGTTCCGGGACAGGGGGTGGAGACCCAGTACTTC.

A note on this clonotype: Possible read error: a much larger clone is one base away. The chain links TRBV7-9 to TRBJ2-7; D is perhaps TRBD2 (6 bases). The CDR3 has 14 residues. Germline V gene data show CDR1 as SEHNR and CDR2 as FQNEAQ (reference sequence). Trimming cost V 1 base and J 3 bases, with 10 bases left between them. The CDR3 spells CASSLGSSGYEQYF. CDR3 in DNA: TGTGCCAGCAGCTTAGGGAGTAGCGGCTACGAGCAGTACTTC. The full variable domain, rest sourced from reference TRBV7-9 and TRBJ2-7, is DTGVSQNPRHKITKRGQNVTFRCDPISEHNRLYWYRQTLGQGPEFLTYFQNEAQLEKSRLLSDRFSAERPKGSFSTLEIQRTEQGDSAMYLCASSLGSSGYEQYFGPGTRLTVT.

The chain combines TRBV6-6 with TRBJ1-2; D unclear. Germline V gene data show CDR1 as MNHNY and CDR2 as SVGAGI (reference sequence). CDR3 size: 15 residues. The V and J ends lost 4 bases and 7 bases respectively, with 19 bases between them. The DNA of the CDR3 is TGTGCCAGCAGTTCCCTCTATACAGAGGAAGGTGGCTACACCTTC. This translates into CASSSLYTEEGGYTF.

J is TRBJ1-4 and V is TRBV7-2; 7 nucleotides align to TRBD1. The germline V gene has CDR1 SGHTA and CDR2 FQGNSA. The length of the CDR3 is 15 residues. V gave up 5 bases and J gave up 3 bases; unmatched junction bases: 6. CDR3 coding DNA: TGTGCCAGCAGCCCATGGACAGGCTCTAATGAAAAACTGTTTTTT. Translation: CASSPWTGSNEKLFF.

Only a few counts were recorded for this clonotype. The V and J genes are TRBV6-4 and TRBJ2-4, with 11 bases matching TRBD2. Germline lookup yields CDR1 MRHNA and CDR2 SNTAGT. V dropped 0 bases and J dropped 6; count of bases not matched to a gene: 7. There are 17 residues in the CDR3. In nucleotides, the CDR3 is TGTGCCAGCAGTGACTCGACTAGCGGGATTGTGGGAAACATTCAGTACTTC. This encodes CASSDSTSGIVGNIQYF.

The gene calls are TRBV6-2 or TRBV6-3 and TRBJ1-5; no firm D call. Germline lookup yields CDR1 MNHEY and CDR2 SVGEGT. The CDR3 is 12 amino acids. Deletions cut 7 bases from V and 2 bases from J, with 6 bases between. The CDR3 DNA follows: TGTGCCAGCAACGAGGGCAATCAGCCCCAGCATTTT. It encodes CASNEGNQPQHF.

Points on this clonotype: Mismatch with germline at one junction end may stem from a read error. The V call is TRBV12-3 or TRBV12-4, the J call TRBJ2-3; 9 positions agree with TRBD2. This CDR3 region has 15 residues. CDR3 residues: CASSFYSGREDTEYF. CDR3 DNA: TGTGCCAGCAGTTTTTATAGCGGGAGAGAAGATACGGAGTATTTT.

The chain links TRBV20-1 to TRBJ1-1, with D maybe TRBD1 (5 bases). CDR1 and CDR2 (germline): DFQATT, SNEGSKA (reference sequence). This CDR3 is built from 11 residues. The V gene lost 5 bases and the J gene lost 10 bases, with 14 bases spanning the gap. CDR3 nucleotide sequence: TGCAGTGCTCCATTGGGGGAAGGAGCTTTCTTT. Protein: CSAPLGEGAFF.

The DNA for the CDR3 is TGCAGCGTTGAAGATCCACGAACCTACGAGCAGTACTTC. Amino acids: CSVEDPRTYEQYF. The chain combines TRBV29-1 with TRBJ2-7, with D unclear. Germline CDR1 SQVTM, CDR2 ANQGSEA. This CDR3 contains 13 residues. V lost 0 bases, J lost 2 bases, and 8 bases lay in between.

The chain carries TRBV2 and TRBJ2-5; TRBD2 aligns across 8 bases. V dropped 4 bases and J dropped 2; count of bases not matched to a gene: 6. CDR3 length equals 15 residues. Germline-derived CDR1 and CDR2 are SNHLY and FYNNEI. In nucleotides, the CDR3 is TGTGCCAGCAGTGTTGCGGGAGGTGGACAAGAGACCCAGTACTTC. This translates into CASSVAGGGQETQYF.

The chain couples TRBV5-1 to TRBJ2-7, with a weak D call TRBD1 (5 bases). The DNA matches TRBJ2-1 better at its end, which makes the J call doubtful. The CDR3 covers 15 residues. From germline, CDR1 is SGHRS and CDR2 YFSETQ. Here the CDR3 reads CASSLEGVSYNEQFF. The CDR3 nucleotides are TGCGCCAGCAGCTTGGAAGGGGTCTCCTACAATGAGCAGTTCTTC.

V usage is TRBV7-8 and J usage is TRBJ2-5, with D hard to call. Gene TRBJ2-7 matches the end of the DNA better, so the J call may be wrong. The CDR3 contains 12 residues. Germline V lookup: CDR1 SGHVS, CDR2 FQNEAQ. For the CDR3, the DNA is TGTGCCAGCAGCTTCAATATTTACGAGCAGTACTTC. Amino acid sequence: CASSFNIYEQYF.

This chain joins TRBV7-2 and TRBJ2-3, with 8 bases lining up with TRBD2. The V segment lost 4 bases and the J segment 7 bases; nucleotides outside the gene matches: 7. CDR3 size: 14 residues. Germline assignment: CDR1 SGHTA and CDR2 FQGNSA. CDR3 nucleotides: TGTGCCAGCAGCTCGGCCAGCGGGAGTTATACGCAGTATTTT. This encodes CASSSASGSYTQYF.